Presented here are 8 T cell receptor beta chains from one specimen sequenced in a study of blood T cell repertoires in COVID-19 (dated by TCRdb to about 2020). Libraries were prepared through the immunoSEQ multiplex PCR assay. Held by TCRdb, this immuneACCESS table contains in-frame sequences only and omits some clones. Under half of the omission traces to an unresolved V gene where checked; the cause of the rest is unknown. The sample table contains 140,000 to 150,000 clones; only one count was recorded for 88% of them. The ten largest make up over 1.5% of the sample. Specimen: peripheral blood. The receptor set was obtained from a man in his 70s with acute or convalescent COVID-19.

This chain links TRBV29-1 with TRBJ2-7; 8 positions agree with TRBD1. The CDR3 contains 13 residues. J lost 1 base, V lost 6 bases, and 5 bases had no gene match. Germline-derived CDR1 and CDR2 are SQVTM and ANQGSEA. In DNA form, the CDR3 reads TGCAGCGTCTTCCAGGGGGCGTCCTACGAGCAGTACTTC. Amino acids: CSVFQGASYEQYF.

The gene calls are TRBV21-1 and TRBJ1-2; the table's D call, TRBD1, has no DNA check behind it. TRBV21-1 is assigned pseudogene status. The CDR3 extends over 12 amino acids. CDR3 region: CASSRTGRGYTF. The CDR3 nucleotides read TGTGCCAGCAGCCGGACAGGACGGGGCTACACCTTC.

The rearrangement links TRBV29-1 to TRBJ2-1; D may be TRBD2 (6 bases). Trimming removed 2 bases from V and 4 bases from J, with 15 bases in between. Germline V CDR1 and CDR2: SQVTM, ANQGSEA. The CDR3 is 15 amino acids. The CDR3 here is CSVERFLAKYNEQFF. In DNA form, the CDR3 reads TGCAGCGTTGAACGTTTCCTAGCGAAATACAATGAGCAGTTCTTC.

This clone was detected once. CDR3 in amino acids: CASSPGQGAYEQYF. DNA of the CDR3: TGTGCCAGCTCACCAGGACAGGGGGCTTACGAGCAGTACTTC. This chain links TRBV18 with TRBJ2-7, with 11 bases lining up with TRBD1. Germline V gene data show CDR1 as KGHSH and CDR2 as LQKENI. This CDR3 contains 14 residues. The V segment lost 2 bases and the J segment 4 bases; nucleotides outside the gene matches: 1.

The chain carries TRBV5-1 and TRBJ2-6; 8 bases are a match to TRBD2. The CDR3 has 19 amino acids. J lost 0 bases, V lost 0 bases, and 8 bases had no gene match. Germline-derived CDR1 and CDR2 are SGHRS and YFSETQ. CDR3 DNA: TGCGCCAGCAGCTTGGCCGGGCGGGGGGCCCTCTCTGGGGCCAACGTCCTGACTTTC. It is translated as CASSLAGRGALSGANVLTF. Full variable domain (remainder filled in from reference TRBV5-1 and TRBJ2-6): KAGVTQTPRYLIKTRGQQVTLSCSPISGHRSVSWYQQTPGQGLQFLFEYFSETQRNKGNFPGRFSGRQFSNSRSEMNVSTLELGDSALYLCASSLAGRGALSGANVLTFGAGSRLTVL.

V is TRBV24-1 and J is TRBJ2-1, with D unresolved. V dropped 0 bases and J dropped 2 bases, with 10 bases sitting between them. The CDR3 covers 16 residues. Germline lookup yields CDR1 KGHDR and CDR2 SFDVKD. The DNA of the CDR3 is TGTGCCACCAGTGATTTGTCGGGTGGTCCCTACAATGAGCAGTTCTTC. Its translation: CATSDLSGGPYNEQFF.

The chain joins TRBV19 to TRBJ2-3, with 7 nucleotides matching TRBD2. V was pared by 6 bases and J by 3 bases, with 9 bases of the junction left unmatched. There are 15 residues in the CDR3. Per the germline V gene, CDR1 is LNHDA and CDR2 is SQIVND (reference sequence). As DNA, the CDR3 is TGTGCCAGTAGGGTTCGGGCGGGAGAAACAGATACGCAGTATTTT. This sequence encodes CASRVRAGETDTQYF.

V usage is TRBV7-9 and J usage is TRBJ1-2, with 12 bases identical to TRBD1. The junction had 6 bases not matched to a gene; V was cut back by 6 bases and J by 7 bases. Per germline, CDR1 SEHNR and CDR2 FQNEAQ (reference sequence). The CDR3 runs 14 residues. CDR3 DNA: TGTGCCAGCAGACCCGGGACAGGGGGCCCTGGCTACACCTTC. Amino acid sequence: CASRPGTGGPGYTF.